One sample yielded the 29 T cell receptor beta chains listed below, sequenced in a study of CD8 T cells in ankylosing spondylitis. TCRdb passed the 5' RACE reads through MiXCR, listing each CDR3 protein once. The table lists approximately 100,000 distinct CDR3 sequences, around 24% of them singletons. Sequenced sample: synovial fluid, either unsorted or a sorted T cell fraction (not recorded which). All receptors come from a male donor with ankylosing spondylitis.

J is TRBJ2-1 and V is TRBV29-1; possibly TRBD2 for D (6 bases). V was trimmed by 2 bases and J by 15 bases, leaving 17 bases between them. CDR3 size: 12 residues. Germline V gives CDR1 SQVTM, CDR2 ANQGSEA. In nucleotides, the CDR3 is TGCAGCGTTGAAAAACAGACTAGGACGCTGTTCTTC. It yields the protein CSVEKQTRTLFF.

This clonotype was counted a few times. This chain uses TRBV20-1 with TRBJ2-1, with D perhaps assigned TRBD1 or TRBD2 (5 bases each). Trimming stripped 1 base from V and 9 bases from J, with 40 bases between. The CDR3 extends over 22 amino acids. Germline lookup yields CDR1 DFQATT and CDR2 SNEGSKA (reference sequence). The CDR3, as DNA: TGCAGTGCTAGAGGCCTACGTAGCGCGGGCGATTTTTCTGAGAGCTTGGACACTGAGCAGTTCTTC. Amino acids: CSARGLRSAGDFSESLDTEQFF.

CDR3 sequence: CSARDPGVSNYGYTF. In nucleotides, the CDR3 is TGCAGTGCTAGAGACCCTGGAGTTTCCAACTATGGCTACACCTTC. The chain employs TRBV20-1 and TRBJ1-2; D not certain. The CDR3 totals 15 residues. Germline CDR1 DFQATT, CDR2 SNEGSKA (reference sequence). With 0 bases removed from V and 2 bases from J, the gap between germline ends came to 13 bases.

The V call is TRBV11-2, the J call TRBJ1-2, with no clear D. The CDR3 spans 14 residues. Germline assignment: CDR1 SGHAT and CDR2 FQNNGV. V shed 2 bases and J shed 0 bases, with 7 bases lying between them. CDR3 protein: CASSLSASNYGYTF. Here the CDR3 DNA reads TGTGCCAGCAGCTTATCCGCATCTAACTATGGCTACACCTTC.

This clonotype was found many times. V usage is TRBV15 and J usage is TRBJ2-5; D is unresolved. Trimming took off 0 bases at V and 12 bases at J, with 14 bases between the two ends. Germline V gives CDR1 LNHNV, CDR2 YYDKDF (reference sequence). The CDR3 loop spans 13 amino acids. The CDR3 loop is CATSRDSAVTKYF. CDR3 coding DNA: TGTGCCACCAGCAGAGATTCAGCAGTAACCAAGTACTTC.

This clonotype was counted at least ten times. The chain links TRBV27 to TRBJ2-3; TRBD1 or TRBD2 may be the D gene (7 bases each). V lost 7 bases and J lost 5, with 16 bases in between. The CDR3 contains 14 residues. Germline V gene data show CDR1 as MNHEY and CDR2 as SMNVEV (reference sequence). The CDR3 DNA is TGTGCCAGCAAGTCTGGCAGGGGGGGAGATACGCAGTATTTT. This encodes CASKSGRGGDTQYF.

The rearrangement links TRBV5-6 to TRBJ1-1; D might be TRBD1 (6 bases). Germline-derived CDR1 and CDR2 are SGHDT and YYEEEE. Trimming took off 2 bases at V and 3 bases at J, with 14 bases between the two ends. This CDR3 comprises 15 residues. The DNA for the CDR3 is TGTGCCAGCAGCTTCTGGGGGGGCGCGGACACTGAAGCTTTCTTT. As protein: CASSFWGGADTEAFF.

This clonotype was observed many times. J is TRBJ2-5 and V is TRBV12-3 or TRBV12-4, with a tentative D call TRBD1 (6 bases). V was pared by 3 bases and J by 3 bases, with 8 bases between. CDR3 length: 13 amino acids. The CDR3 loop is CASSLNREETQYF. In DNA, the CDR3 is TGTGCCAGCAGTTTGAACAGGGAAGAGACCCAGTACTTC.

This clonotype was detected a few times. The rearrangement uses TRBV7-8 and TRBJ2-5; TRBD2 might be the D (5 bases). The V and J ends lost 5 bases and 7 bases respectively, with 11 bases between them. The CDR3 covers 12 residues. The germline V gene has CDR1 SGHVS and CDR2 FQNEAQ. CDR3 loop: CASSPDRGTQYF. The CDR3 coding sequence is TGTGCCAGCAGCCCAGACCGGGGGACCCAGTACTTC.

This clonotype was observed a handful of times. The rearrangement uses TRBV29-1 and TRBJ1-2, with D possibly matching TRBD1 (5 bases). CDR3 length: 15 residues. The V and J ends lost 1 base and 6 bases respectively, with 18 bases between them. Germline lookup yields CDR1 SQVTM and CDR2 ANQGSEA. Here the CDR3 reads CSVEAPFVGANGYTF. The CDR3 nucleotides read TGCAGCGTTGAAGCCCCATTCGTAGGGGCGAATGGCTACACCTTC.

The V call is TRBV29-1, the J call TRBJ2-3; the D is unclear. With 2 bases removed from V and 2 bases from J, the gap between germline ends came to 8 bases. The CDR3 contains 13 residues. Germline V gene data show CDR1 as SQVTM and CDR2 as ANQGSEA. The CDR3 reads CSVERANTDTQYF. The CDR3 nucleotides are TGCAGCGTTGAAAGGGCAAACACAGATACGCAGTATTTT.

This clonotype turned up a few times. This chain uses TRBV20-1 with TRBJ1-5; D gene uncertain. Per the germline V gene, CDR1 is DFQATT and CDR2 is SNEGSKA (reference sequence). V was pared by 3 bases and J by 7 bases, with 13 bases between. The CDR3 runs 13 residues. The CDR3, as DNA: TGCAGTGCTAGTGGGCAGGCGGACCAGCCCCAGCATTTT. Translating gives CSASGQADQPQHF.

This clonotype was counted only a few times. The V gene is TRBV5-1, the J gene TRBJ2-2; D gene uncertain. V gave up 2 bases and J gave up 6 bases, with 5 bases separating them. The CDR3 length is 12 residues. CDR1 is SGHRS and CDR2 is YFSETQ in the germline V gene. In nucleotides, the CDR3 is TGCGCCAGCAGCTTCAACGCCGGGGAGCTGTTTTTT. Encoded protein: CASSFNAGELFF.

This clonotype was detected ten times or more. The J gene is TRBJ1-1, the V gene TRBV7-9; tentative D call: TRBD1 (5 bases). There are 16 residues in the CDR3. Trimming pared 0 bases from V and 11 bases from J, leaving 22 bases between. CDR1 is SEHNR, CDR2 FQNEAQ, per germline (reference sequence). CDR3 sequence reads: CASSLAGGSLSGWAFF. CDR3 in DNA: TGTGCCAGCAGCTTAGCCGGGGGGTCACTGTCTGGGTGGGCTTTCTTT. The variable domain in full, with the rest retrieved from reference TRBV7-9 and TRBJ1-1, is DTGVSQNPRHKITKRGQNVTFRCDPISEHNRLYWYRQTLGQGPEFLTYFQNEAQLEKSRLLSDRFSAERPKGSFSTLEIQRTEQGDSAMYLCASSLAGGSLSGWAFFGQGTRLTVV.

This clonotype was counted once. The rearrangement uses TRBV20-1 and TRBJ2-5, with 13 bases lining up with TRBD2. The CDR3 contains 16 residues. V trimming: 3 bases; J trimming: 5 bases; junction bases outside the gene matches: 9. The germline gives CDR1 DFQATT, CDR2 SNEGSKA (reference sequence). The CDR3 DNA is TGCAGTGCTAGCATTTTGGGGACTAGCGGGATTGAGACCCAGTACTTC. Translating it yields CSASILGTSGIETQYF.

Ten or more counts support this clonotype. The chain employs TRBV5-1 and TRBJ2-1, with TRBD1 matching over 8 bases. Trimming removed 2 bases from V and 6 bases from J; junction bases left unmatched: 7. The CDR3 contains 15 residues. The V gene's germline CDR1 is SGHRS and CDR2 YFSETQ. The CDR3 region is CASSFRQGIGNEQFF. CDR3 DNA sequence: TGCGCCAGCAGCTTTAGACAGGGGATTGGCAATGAGCAGTTCTTC.

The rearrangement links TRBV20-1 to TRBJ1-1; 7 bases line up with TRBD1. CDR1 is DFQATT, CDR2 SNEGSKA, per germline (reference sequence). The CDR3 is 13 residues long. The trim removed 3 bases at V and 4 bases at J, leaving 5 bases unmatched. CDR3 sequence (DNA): TGCAGTGCTAGGGACAGGCGTCCCACTGAAGCTTTCTTT. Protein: CSARDRRPTEAFF.

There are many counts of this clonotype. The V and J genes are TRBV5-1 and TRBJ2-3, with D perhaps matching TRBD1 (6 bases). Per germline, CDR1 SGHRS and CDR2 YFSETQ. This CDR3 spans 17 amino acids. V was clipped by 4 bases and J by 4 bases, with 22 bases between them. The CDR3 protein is CASSRGLQGLRADTQYF. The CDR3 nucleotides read TGCGCCAGCAGCAGGGGTCTACAGGGCCTCCGGGCAGATACGCAGTATTTT.

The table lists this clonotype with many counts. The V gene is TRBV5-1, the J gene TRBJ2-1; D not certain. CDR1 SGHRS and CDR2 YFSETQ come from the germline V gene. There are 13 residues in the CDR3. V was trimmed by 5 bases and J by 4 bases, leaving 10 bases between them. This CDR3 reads CASSASYYNEQFF. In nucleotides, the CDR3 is TGCGCCAGCAGTGCCTCCTATTACAATGAGCAGTTCTTC.

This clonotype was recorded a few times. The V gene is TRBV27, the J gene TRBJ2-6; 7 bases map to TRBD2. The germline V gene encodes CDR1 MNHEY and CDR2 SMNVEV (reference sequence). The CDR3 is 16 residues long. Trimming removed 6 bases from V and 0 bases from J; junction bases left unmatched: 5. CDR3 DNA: TGTGCCAGCAGGGGGGGGTCTAGCTCTGGGGCCAACGTCCTGACTTTC. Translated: CASRGGSSSGANVLTF.

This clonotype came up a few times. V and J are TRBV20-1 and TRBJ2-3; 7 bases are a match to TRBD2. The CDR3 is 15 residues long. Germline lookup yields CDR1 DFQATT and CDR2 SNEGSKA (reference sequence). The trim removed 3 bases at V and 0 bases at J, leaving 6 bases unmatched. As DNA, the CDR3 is TGCAGTGCTAGTTATGCGGGAGCCAGCACAGATACGCAGTATTTT. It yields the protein CSASYAGASTDTQYF.

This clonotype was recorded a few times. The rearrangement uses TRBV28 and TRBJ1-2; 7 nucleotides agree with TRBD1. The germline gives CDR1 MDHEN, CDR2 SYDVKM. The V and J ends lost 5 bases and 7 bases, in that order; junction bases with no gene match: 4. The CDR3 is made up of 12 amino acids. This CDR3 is CASSLTGVGYTF. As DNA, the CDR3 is TGTGCCAGCAGTCTCACAGGGGTTGGCTACACCTTC.

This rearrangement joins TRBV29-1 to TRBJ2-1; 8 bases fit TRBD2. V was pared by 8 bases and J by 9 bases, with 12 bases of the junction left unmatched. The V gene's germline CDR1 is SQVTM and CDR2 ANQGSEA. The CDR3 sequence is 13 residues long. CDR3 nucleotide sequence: TGCAGCCTCTCGGGAGGGCAATTGGGTGAGCAGTTCTTC. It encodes CSLSGGQLGEQFF.

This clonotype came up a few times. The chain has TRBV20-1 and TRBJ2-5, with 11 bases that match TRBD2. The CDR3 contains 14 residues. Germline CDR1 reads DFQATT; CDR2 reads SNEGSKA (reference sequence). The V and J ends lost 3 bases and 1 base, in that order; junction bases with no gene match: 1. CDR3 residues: CSARTSGIQETQYF. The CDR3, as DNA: TGCAGTGCTAGGACTAGCGGGATCCAAGAGACCCAGTACTTC.

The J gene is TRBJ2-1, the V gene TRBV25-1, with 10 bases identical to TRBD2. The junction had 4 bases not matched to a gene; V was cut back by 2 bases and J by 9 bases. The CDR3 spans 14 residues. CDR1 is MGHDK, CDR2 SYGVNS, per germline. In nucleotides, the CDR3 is TGTGCCAGCAGTGAACCAGCGGGAGGGGGTGAGCAGTTCTTC. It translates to CASSEPAGGGEQFF.

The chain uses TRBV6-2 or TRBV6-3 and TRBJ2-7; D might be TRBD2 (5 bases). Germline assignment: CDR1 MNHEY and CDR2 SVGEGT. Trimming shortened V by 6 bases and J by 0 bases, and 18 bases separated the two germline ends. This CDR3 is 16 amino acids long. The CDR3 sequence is CASRDPPGRSSYEQYV. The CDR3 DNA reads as TGTGCCAGCAGAGACCCCCCGGGAAGATCCTCCTACGAGCAGTACGTC.

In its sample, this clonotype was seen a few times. The CDR3 spells CASRGLGNTIYF. The CDR3 nucleotides read TGTGCCAGCAGGGGGCTTGGAAACACCATATATTTT. The chain links TRBV6-6 to TRBJ1-3, with D maybe TRBD1 (5 bases). Trimming shortened V by 6 bases and J by 3 bases, and 6 bases separated the two germline ends. The CDR3 consists of 12 residues. The germline V gene has CDR1 MNHNY and CDR2 SVGAGI (reference sequence).

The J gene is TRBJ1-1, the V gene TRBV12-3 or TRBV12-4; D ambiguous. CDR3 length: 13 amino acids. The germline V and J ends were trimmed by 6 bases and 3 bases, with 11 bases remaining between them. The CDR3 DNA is TGTGCCAGCAGGCTTTGGATGGACACTGAAGCTTTCTTT. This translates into CASRLWMDTEAFF.

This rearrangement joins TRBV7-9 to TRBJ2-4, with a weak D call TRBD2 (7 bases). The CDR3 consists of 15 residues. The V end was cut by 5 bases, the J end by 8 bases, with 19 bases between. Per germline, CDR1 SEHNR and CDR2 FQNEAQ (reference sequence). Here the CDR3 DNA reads TGTGCCAGCAGCAGGGAGTCGGGGGGCGTGGACATTCAGTACTTC. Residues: CASSRESGGVDIQYF.